The TCR beta chain described here comes from a study of T cell repertoires in cytomegalovirus infection. The CDR3 extends over 15 amino acids. The V gene's germline CDR1 is SGHTA and CDR2 FQGNSA. V shed 4 bases and J 1 base; nucleotides not matched to a gene: 2. Many counts were recorded for this clonotype. Its cognate antigen is unknown. TCRdb fed the reads into MiXCR, producing one record per CDR3 protein. The table includes 100,000 to 150,000 distinct CDR3 sequences, 20% to 30% detected once. Sequencing was done on a sample of PBMCs, sequenced either directly or after in vitro stimulation (not recorded which). The V and J genes are TRBV7-2 and TRBJ2-3, with 10 bases matching TRBD2. The clonotype originates from a human donor in good health (CMV status not recorded). Some clones in this sample may be carry-over from other donors' samples. CDR3 protein: CASSWGTSGTDTQYF. CDR3 DNA: TGTGCCAGCAGCTGGGGGACTAGCGGCACAGATACGCAGTATTTT. The complete variable domain, with remaining parts taken from reference TRBV7-2 and TRBJ2-3, reads GAGVSQSPSNKVTEKGKDVELRCDPISGHTALYWYRQSLGQGLEFLIYFQGNSAPDKSGLPSDRFSAERTGGSVSTLTIQRTQQEDSAVYLCASSWGTSGTDTQYFGPGTRLTVL.